The present TCR beta chain was sequenced within a study of blood T cell repertoires in COVID-19. Study information: Sample material is recorded as cDNA or gDNA derived from T cells, B-cell-depleted T cells, or PBMCs.

This study enrolled people aged 18 to 89 from about two dozen US geographic areas. How the authors handled the data: Amplification from reference gene primers served as the basis for estimated nucleated cell counts. Profiled with immunoSEQ multiplex PCR; TCRdb holds only in-frame clones, not every one. From that table come the V and J calls and clone size; the DNA was used to work out D and trimming. This sample has under 250,000 clones, with around 84% found just once. The sample consisted of PBMCs or T cells enriched from blood (not recorded which). This sequence originates from a man aged 35 to 55 who had recovered from COVID-19.

CDR3 region: CASSLRQGAWETQYF. CDR3 coding DNA: TGTGCCAGCAGTTTAAGACAGGGGGCATGGGAGACCCAGTACTTC. The rearrangement links TRBV28 to TRBJ2-5; 10 bases fit TRBD1. This CDR3 is 15 amino acids long. The trim removed 2 bases at V and 5 bases at J, leaving 5 bases unmatched. CDR1 and CDR2 (germline): MDHEN, SYDVKM.